The TCR beta chain under discussion was sequenced for a study of technical replicates of blood from several donors. V was cut by 1 base and J by 3 bases, with 9 bases left in between. The CDR3 has 14 amino acids. Germline V gene sequence: CDR1 SGHAT, CDR2 FQDESV (reference sequence). Repertoires were generated with immunoSEQ multiplex PCR, while TCRdb's copy carries only in-frame clones and drops some. The sample records tens of thousands of clones, 93% being singletons. Sequenced sample: T cells isolated from PBMCs. The TCR comes from a human donor in good health. The chain is built from TRBV11-1 and TRBJ1-2, with D maybe TRBD1 (5 bases). The CDR3 sequence is CASSLDATDYGYTF. CDR3 sequence (DNA): TGTGCCAGCAGCTTAGACGCGACAGACTATGGCTACACCTTC.